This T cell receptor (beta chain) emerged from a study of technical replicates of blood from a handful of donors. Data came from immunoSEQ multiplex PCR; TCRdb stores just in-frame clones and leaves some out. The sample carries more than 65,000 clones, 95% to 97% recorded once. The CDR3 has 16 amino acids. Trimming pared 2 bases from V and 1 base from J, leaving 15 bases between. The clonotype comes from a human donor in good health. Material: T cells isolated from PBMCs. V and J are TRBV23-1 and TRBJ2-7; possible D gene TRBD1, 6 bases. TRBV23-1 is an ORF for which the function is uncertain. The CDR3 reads CASSQPLGGRSYEQYF. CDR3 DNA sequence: TGCGCCAGCAGTCAACCGTTAGGGGGAAGGTCCTACGAGCAGTACTTC.